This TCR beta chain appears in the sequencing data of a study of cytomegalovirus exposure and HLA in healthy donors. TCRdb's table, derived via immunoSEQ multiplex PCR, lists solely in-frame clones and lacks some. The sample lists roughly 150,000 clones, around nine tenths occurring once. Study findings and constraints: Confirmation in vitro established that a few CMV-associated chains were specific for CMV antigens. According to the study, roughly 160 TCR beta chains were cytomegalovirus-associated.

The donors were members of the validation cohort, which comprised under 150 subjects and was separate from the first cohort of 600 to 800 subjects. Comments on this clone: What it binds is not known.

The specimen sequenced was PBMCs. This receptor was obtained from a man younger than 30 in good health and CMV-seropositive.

The CDR3 loop is CASSSSVGGLSYNEQFF. The CDR3 DNA reads TGTGCCAGCAGCTCAAGTGTAGGCGGACTCTCCTACAATGAGCAGTTCTTC. J is TRBJ2-1 and V is TRBV5-4; tentative D call: TRBD2 (5 bases). Germline assignment: CDR1 SGHNT and CDR2 YYREEE (reference sequence). The CDR3 runs to 17 residues. Trimming pared 3 bases from V and 0 bases from J, leaving 16 bases between.